These 9 T cell receptor beta chains originate from one sample sequenced in a study of metastatic and nonmetastatic thyroid tumors (dated by TCRdb to the early 2020s). Before undergoing thyroid surgery, none of the patients had been given any kind of treatment. The library was produced with PCR. The sequencer was an Illumina HiSeq 4000. TCRdb reanalyzed the raw reads on its own, using fastp at Q25 for trimming and MiXCR for clone calling, and kept in-frame beta chains. This sample gives roughly 16,000 clones in total; 15% to 18% of them show up just once. The ten largest clones represent 17% of the sample. Material: blood. These receptors originate from a female donor with papillary thyroid cancer or a benign thyroid nodule (not recorded which). Some clones in this sample may be carry-over from other donors' samples.

This clone was observed at least ten times. V gene TRBV5-1 combines with J gene TRBJ2-3, with D possibly TRBD2 on 5 matching bases. From germline, CDR1 is SGHRS and CDR2 YFSETQ. The CDR3 totals 15 residues. V lost 0 bases, J lost 1 base, and 9 bases lay in between. CDR3 in amino acids: CASSLEQEGTDTQYF. CDR3 nucleotide sequence: TGCGCCAGCAGCTTGGAGCAGGAGGGCACAGATACGCAGTATTTT.

This clone was seen a handful of times. V usage is TRBV28 and J usage is TRBJ2-7, with 7 bases matching TRBD2. Germline V CDR1 and CDR2: MDHEN, SYDVKM. This CDR3 region has 14 residues. V lost 3 bases, J lost 0 bases, and 2 bases stayed unmatched. The CDR3 DNA is TGTGCCAGCAGTTTGGGGGGGTCCTCCTACGAGCAGTACTTC. It translates to CASSLGGSSYEQYF.

This clone was counted between two and nine times. A much bigger clone sits one base away, suggesting this may be a read error. Lacking the conserved final phenylalanine or tryptophan, this CDR3 likely reflects a read error. V is TRBV29-1 and J is TRBJ2-7; D remains unclear. This CDR3 has 13 amino acids. V lost 1 base and J 3 bases, leaving 10 bases between the germline ends. Germline loops: CDR1 SQVTM, CDR2 ANQGSEA. The CDR3 is CSVEGRFGYEQYS. The DNA of the CDR3 is TGCAGCGTTGAAGGGCGTTTTGGCTACGAGCAGTACTCC.

In its sample, this clone was seen many times. J is TRBJ2-2 and V is TRBV5-1; 9 nucleotides agree with TRBD1. This CDR3 is 16 amino acids long. CDR1 is SGHRS, CDR2 YFSETQ, per germline. V shed 7 bases and J 2 bases; nucleotides not matched to a gene: 9. In nucleotides, the CDR3 is TGCGCCAGCGGACTACAGGGGGCGCGAAACACCGGGGAGCTGTTTTTT. Translating it yields CASGLQGARNTGELFF.

On this clone: Just one base apart from a much larger clone, this may be a read error. This is likely a read error, given that the CDR3 carries no conserved phenylalanine or tryptophan at its end. This chain's CDR3 is CASSPGFRDYGYTS. In DNA, the CDR3 is TGTGCCAGCAGTCCCGGGTTCCGGGACTATGGCTACACCTCC. V usage is TRBV3-1 and J usage is TRBJ1-2, with unresolved D. CDR1 is LGHDT and CDR2 is YNNKEL in the germline V gene (reference sequence). CDR3 length: 14 amino acids. V was cut by 6 bases and J by 3 bases, with 14 bases left in between.

This clone came up a few times. Given a much more abundant clone one base away, this may be a read error. This chain connects TRBV7-6 to TRBJ1-1; no clear D gene. Germline loops: CDR1 SGHVS, CDR2 FNYEAQ. The CDR3 has 11 residues. V dropped 6 bases and J dropped 8 bases, with 10 bases sitting between them. The CDR3 DNA is TGTGCCAGCAGTGAAAGGTCCGAAGCTTTCTTT. Translation gives CASSERSEAFF.

Regarding this clone: This may be a read error, as it is one base from a much larger clone. Other nucleotide sequences in the sample specify the same CDR3. The rearrangement links TRBV20-1 to TRBJ1-5; D is perhaps TRBD1 (5 bases). The CDR3 has 12 residues. Germline CDR1 is DFQATT and CDR2 is SNEGSKA (reference sequence). The CDR3 nucleotides are TGCAGTGCTAGTGGGGGAAATCAGCCCCAGCACTTT. This codes for CSASGGNQPQHF.

This clone was observed at least ten times. V usage is TRBV12-3 or TRBV12-4 and J usage is TRBJ1-1; TRBD1 matches at 7 bases. Trimming took 5 bases from V and 0 from J; bases not matched to a gene: 9. There are 16 residues in the CDR3. CDR3 sequence reads: CASSPETGAMNTEAFF. CDR3 nucleotide sequence: TGTGCCAGCAGTCCGGAAACAGGGGCTATGAACACTGAAGCTTTCTTT.

This clone ranks as medium-sized. This sequence joins TRBV19 and TRBJ1-6; the D is unclear. Germline values: CDR1 LNHDA, CDR2 SQIVND (reference sequence). Trimming took 3 bases from V and 7 from J, leaving 13 bases between them. The CDR3 has 15 amino acids. The CDR3 DNA reads TGTGCCAGTAGTATTGGGCAACAAACCAATTCACCCCTCCACTTT. Translation: CASSIGQQTNSPLHF.